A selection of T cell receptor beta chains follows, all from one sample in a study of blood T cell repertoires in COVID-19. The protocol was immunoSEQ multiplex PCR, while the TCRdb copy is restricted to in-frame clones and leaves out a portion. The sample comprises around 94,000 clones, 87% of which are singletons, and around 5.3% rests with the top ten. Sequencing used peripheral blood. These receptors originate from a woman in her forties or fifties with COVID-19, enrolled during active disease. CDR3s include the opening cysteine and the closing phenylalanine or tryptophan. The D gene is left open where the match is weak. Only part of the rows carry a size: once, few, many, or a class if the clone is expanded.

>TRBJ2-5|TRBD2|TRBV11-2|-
TGTGCCAGCAGCTTAGTCTGGACGGGGGGGCGAGAGACCCAGTACTTC
CASSLVWTGGRETQYF
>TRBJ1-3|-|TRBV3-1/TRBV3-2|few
TGTGCCAGCAGCCAAGAATGGGCCGGTGGCCGAAACACCATATATTTT
CASSQEWAGGRNTIYF
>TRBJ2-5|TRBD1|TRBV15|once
TGTGCCACCAGCAATCAGTCTGACAGGGATGTGGAAGAGACCCAGTACTTC
CATSNQSDRDVEETQYF
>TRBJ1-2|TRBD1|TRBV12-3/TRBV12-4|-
TGTGCCAGCAGTTTCGGACAGGATGGCTACACCTTC
CASSFGQDGYTF
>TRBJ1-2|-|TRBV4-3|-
TGCGCCAGCAGCCAAGAGGGCCCCACAGGGAAGGTTGGCTACACCTTC
CASSQEGPTGKVGYTF
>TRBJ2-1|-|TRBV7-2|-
TGTGCCAGCAGCTTCTTGGGATTCTGGGGGCCGTCTGAGCAGTTCTTC
CASSFLGFWGPSEQFF
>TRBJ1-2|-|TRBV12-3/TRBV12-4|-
TGTGCCAGCAGTCTCGACAGATATGGCTACACCTTC
CASSLDRYGYTF
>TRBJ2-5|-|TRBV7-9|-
TGTGCCAGCAGCTTGGGGCCGGGCGGCCTCCAAGAGACCCAGTACTTC
CASSLGPGGLQETQYF
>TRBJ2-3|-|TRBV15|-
TGTGCCACCAGCAGAGACGGGGGGCAGGATACGCAGTATTTT
CATSRDGGQDTQYF
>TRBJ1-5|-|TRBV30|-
TGTGCCTGGAGTGTAAGGGGACTCGGCAATCAGCCCCAGCATTTT
CAWSVRGLGNQPQHF
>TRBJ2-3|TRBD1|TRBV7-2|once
TGTGCCAGCAGCTTATTGGGCAGGGGGCGCTCAGATACGCAGTATTTT
CASSLLGRGRSDTQYF
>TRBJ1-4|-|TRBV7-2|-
TGTGCCAGCAGCTTAAGGGGTGTAAATGAAAAACTGTTTTTT
CASSLRGVNEKLFF
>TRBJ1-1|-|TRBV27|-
TGTGCCAGCAGTTTCGAGGGAAGGAGCACTGAAGCTTTCTTT
CASSFEGRSTEAFF
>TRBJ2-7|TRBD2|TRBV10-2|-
TGCGCCAGCAGTGATGGGCGGGGGTCCTACGAGCAGTACTTC
CASSDGRGSYEQYF
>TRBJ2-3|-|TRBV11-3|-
TGTGCCAGCAGGGGAGGTCAGCCCACAGATACGCAGTATTTT
CASRGGQPTDTQYF
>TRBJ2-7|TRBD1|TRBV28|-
TGTGCCAGCAGCTCCGGGACAGGCGTCCTCTACGAGCAGTACTTC
CASSSGTGVLYEQYF
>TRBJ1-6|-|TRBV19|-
TGTGCCAGTACCGACAGCAAGAATTCACCCCTCCACTTT
CASTDSKNSPLHF
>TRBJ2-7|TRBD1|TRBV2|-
TGTGCCAGCAGTGGTCCAGTTACGGACAGGGGGTCCTACGAGCAGTACTTC
CASSGPVTDRGSYEQYF
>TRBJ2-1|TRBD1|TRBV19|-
TGTGCCAGTAACCCCGGGACAGGAACCAATGAGCAGTTCTTC
CASNPGTGTNEQFF
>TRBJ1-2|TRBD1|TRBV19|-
TGTGCCAGTAGTACCCTCCCGGGACAGAAAGGCTATGGCTACACCTTC
CASSTLPGQKGYGYTF
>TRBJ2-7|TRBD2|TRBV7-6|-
TGTGCCAGCAGTCGCTTAGCGGGGGGAAGCTACGAGCAGTACTTC
CASSRLAGGSYEQYF
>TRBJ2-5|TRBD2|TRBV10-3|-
TGTGCCATCAGTGACCGGCAGGGAGGGGAGACCCAGTACTTC
CAISDRQGGETQYF
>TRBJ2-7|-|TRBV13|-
TGTGCCAGCAGCTTACAGGGGGGCGAGCAGTACTTC
CASSLQGGEQYF
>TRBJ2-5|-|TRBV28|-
TGTGCCAGCAGTTTTCAGGGGAGCGAGACCCAGTACTTC
CASSFQGSETQYF
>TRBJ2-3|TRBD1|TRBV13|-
TGTGCCAGCAGTTATAATGGACAGGGTAGAAATACGCAGTATTTT
CASSYNGQGRNTQYF
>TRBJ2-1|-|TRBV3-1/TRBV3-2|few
TGTGCCAGCAGCGATACAGGGTTTTTGTACAATGAGCAGTTCTTC
CASSDTGFLYNEQFF